This T cell receptor (beta chain) stems from a study of CXCR3-negative and CXCR3-positive naive CD8 T cells. Study-wide results and caveats: For memory CD8+ cells diversity was much lower, but both naive subsets had comparably high diversity. With respect to TRBV-TRBJ usage, naive CXCR3-negative and CXCR3-positive cells were similar; memory differed. Surface CD5 was comparable between naive subsets; TCR strength was inferred from TRB CDR3 properties. Partial loss of CXCR3 expression followed cryopreservation; most assays used fresh PBMCs.

Regarding this clonotype: Its antigen is currently unknown.

UMI-tagged TRB cDNA libraries were built via 5' RACE. TCRdb processed the 5' RACE reads again and assigns one entry to each CDR3 protein, with no DNA. The sample has tens of thousands of distinct CDR3 sequences, and its top ten clones hold 20% to 30%. The germline gives CDR1 MDHEN, CDR2 SYDVKM. This CDR3 comprises 19 residues. What was sequenced was memory CD8+ T cells from blood. V is TRBV28 and J is TRBJ2-7; the D call of TRBD1 rests on TCRdb alone, since no DNA is present to check it. This clonotype originated in a human donor in good health. Some clones in this sample may be carry-over from other donors' samples. The CDR3 protein is CASSSTGTGLRYSPYEQYF. The variable domain in full, completed from reference TRBV28 and TRBJ2-7, reads DVKVTQSSRYLVKRTGEKVFLECVQDMDHENMFWYRQDPGLGLRLIYFSYDVKMKEKGDIPEGYSVSREKKERFSLILESASTNQTSMYLCASSSTGTGLRYSPYEQYFGPGTRLTVT.